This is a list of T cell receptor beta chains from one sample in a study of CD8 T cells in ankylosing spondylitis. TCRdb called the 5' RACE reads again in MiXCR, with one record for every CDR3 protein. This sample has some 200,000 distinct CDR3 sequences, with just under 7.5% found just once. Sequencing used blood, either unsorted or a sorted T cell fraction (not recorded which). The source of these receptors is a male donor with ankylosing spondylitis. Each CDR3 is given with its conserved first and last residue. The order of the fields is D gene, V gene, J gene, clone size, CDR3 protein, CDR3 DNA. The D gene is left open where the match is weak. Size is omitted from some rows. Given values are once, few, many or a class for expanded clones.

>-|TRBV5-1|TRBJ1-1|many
CASSWGRVITEAFF
TGCGCCAGCAGCTGGGGCAGGGTCATCACTGAAGCTTTCTTT
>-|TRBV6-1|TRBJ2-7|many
CASTLGGGSSYEQYF
TGTGCCAGCACCCTCGGCGGAGGGAGCTCCTACGAGCAGTACTTC
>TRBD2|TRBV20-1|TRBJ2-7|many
CSARDLGTSSYEQYF
TGCAGTGCTAGAGATCTCGGGACTAGCTCCTACGAGCAGTACTTC
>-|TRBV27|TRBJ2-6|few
CASTKTSGANVLTF
TGTGCCAGCACCAAGACCTCTGGGGCCAACGTCCTGACTTTC
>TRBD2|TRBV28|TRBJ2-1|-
CASRRAGDNNEQFF
TGTGCCAGCAGGAGAGCGGGAGATAACAATGAGCAGTTCTTC
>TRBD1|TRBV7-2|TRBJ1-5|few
CASSLGQGANQPQHF
TGTGCCAGCAGCTTAGGGCAGGGGGCAAATCAGCCCCAGCATTTT
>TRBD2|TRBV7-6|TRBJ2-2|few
CASSLGLAAENTGELFF
TGTGCCAGCAGCCTCGGACTAGCGGCGGAGAACACCGGGGAGCTGTTTTTT
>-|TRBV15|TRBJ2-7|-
CATSVNPRDFPYEQYF
TGTGCCACCAGCGTAAACCCCCGGGACTTCCCTTACGAGCAGTACTTC
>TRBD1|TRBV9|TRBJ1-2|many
CASSAYITGGLGYTF
TGTGCCAGCAGCGCCTACATAACAGGGGGCCTTGGCTACACCTTC
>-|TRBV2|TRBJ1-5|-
CASSEGEGNNQPQHF
TGTGCCAGCAGTGAAGGGGAAGGGAACAATCAGCCCCAGCATTTT
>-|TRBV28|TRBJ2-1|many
CASSLRRVYNEQFF
TGTGCCAGCAGTTTGAGGAGGGTCTACAATGAGCAGTTCTTC
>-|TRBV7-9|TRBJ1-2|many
CASSPGAGTGYTF
TGTGCCAGCAGCCCCGGGGCAGGAACTGGCTACACCTTC
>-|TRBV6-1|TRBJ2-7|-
CASSEGAGPYEQYF
TGTGCCAGCAGTGAAGGGGCAGGACCCTACGAGCAGTACTTC
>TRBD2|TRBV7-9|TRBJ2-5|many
CASSPGGLAGKQETQYF
TGTGCCAGCAGCCCAGGGGGGCTAGCGGGAAAACAAGAGACCCAGTACTTC
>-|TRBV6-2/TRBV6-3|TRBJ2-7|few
CASSYGFTYEQYF
TGTGCCAGCAGTTATGGATTTACCTACGAGCAGTACTTC
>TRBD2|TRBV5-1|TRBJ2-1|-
CASSLAMGGGHNEQFF
TGCGCCAGCAGCTTGGCGATGGGCGGGGGGCACAATGAGCAGTTCTTC
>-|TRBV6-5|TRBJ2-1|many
CASSFPPGEQFF
TGTGCCAGCAGTTTCCCACCGGGTGAGCAGTTCTTC
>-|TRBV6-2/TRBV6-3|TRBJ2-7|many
CASTRLPPGEQYF
TGTGCCAGCACCCGACTGCCACCGGGGGAGCAGTACTTC